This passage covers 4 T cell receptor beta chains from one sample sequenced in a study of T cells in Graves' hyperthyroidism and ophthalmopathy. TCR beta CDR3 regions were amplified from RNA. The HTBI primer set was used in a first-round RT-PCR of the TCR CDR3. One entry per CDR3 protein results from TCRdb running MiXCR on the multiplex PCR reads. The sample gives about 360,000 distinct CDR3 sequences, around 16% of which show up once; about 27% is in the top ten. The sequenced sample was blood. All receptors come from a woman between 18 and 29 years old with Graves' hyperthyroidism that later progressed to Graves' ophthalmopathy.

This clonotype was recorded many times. The CDR3 here is CASSLSIVFSGANVLTF. The CDR3 DNA reads as TGTGCCAGCAGTTTATCTATTGTGTTCTCTGGGGCCAACGTCCTGACTTTC. V gene TRBV28 combines with J gene TRBJ2-6, with D unresolved. The V and J ends lost 1 base and 0 bases respectively, with 10 bases between them. CDR1 MDHEN and CDR2 SYDVKM come from the germline V gene. This CDR3 comprises 17 residues. The variable domain in full, with the rest retrieved from reference TRBV28 and TRBJ2-6, is DVKVTQSSRYLVKRTGEKVFLECVQDMDHENMFWYRQDPGLGLRLIYFSYDVKMKEKGDIPEGYSVSREKKERFSLILESASTNQTSMYLCASSLSIVFSGANVLTFGAGSRLTVL.

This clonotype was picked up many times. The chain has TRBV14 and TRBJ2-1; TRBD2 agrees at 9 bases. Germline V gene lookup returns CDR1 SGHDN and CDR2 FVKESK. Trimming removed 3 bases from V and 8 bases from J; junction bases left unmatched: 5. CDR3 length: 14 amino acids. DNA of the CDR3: TGTGCCAGCAGCCATGGCGGGAGGGTCCATGAGCAGTTCTTC. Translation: CASSHGGRVHEQFF.

This CDR3 reads CASSQVPFWSGRAPEQFF. The CDR3 bases are TGCGCCAGCAGCCAAGTACCGTTTTGGAGCGGGAGGGCCCCTGAGCAGTTCTTC. V gene TRBV4-3 combines with J gene TRBJ2-1; TRBD2 aligns across 10 bases. The V segment lost 1 base and the J segment 9 bases; nucleotides outside the gene matches: 15. CDR3 length: 18 amino acids. The germline V gene has CDR1 LGHNA and CDR2 YSLEER.

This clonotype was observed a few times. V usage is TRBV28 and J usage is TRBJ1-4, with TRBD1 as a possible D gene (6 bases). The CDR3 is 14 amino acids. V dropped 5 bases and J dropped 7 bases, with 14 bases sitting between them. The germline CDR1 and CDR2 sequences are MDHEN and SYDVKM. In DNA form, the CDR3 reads TGTGCCAGCAGTGATGGGGGGCAGGGTGAAAAACTGTTTTTT. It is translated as CASSDGGQGEKLFF.